One and the same sample provided the 29 T cell receptor beta chains below, sequenced in a study of Ad26.COV2.S vaccination and SARS-CoV-2 variants. Treatment reported: 19 received Ad26.COV2.S at low or high dose, single or two shots; about five received placebo; per-sample allocation not given. Sample collection was performed on day 63 after the first vaccine or placebo injection. Generated by immunoSEQ multiplex PCR, the TCRdb table keeps only in-frame clones and is missing some. The data show about 320,000 clones, about 90% seen once. This material consisted of peripheral blood, taken in a trial of Ad26.COV2.S vaccine versus placebo. These receptor sequences come from a person between 18 and 59 years old who received the Ad26.COV2.S COVID-19 vaccine or a placebo.

CDR3 region: CASSRGAVDYGYTF. The CDR3 DNA reads TGTGCCAGTAGTCGGGGGGCGGTGGACTATGGCTACACCTTC. The chain carries TRBV19 and TRBJ1-2; the D gene is possibly TRBD1 (6 bases). Germline CDR1 and CDR2: LNHDA and SQIVND (reference sequence). This CDR3 is 14 amino acids long. V was pared by 5 bases and J by 3 bases, with 13 bases between. Using reference TRBV19 and TRBJ1-2 for the parts outside the CDR3, the full variable domain is DGGITQSPKYLFRKEGQNVTLSCEQNLNHDAMYWYRQDPGQGLRLIYYSQIVNDFQKGDIAEGYSVSREKKESFPLTVTSAQKNPTAFYLCASSRGAVDYGYTFGSGTRLTVV.

The gene calls are TRBV28 and TRBJ2-3; D gene uncertain. The V and J ends lost 3 bases and 7 bases respectively, with 20 bases between them. Germline CDR1 is MDHEN and CDR2 is SYDVKM. The CDR3 has 16 amino acids. CDR3 DNA sequence: TGTGCCAGCAGTTTGCCCGGACCGGGCCTCGGGTATACGCAGTATTTT. It is translated as CASSLPGPGLGYTQYF.

The chain combines TRBV28 with TRBJ2-7; 10 bases agree with TRBD2. Trimming at V came to 6 bases and at J to 2 bases, leaving 4 bases not matched to a gene. CDR3 length: 14 residues. Germline loops: CDR1 MDHEN, CDR2 SYDVKM. The CDR3 nucleotides are TGTGCCAGCAGCTCGGGACTAGCGACCTACGAGCAGTACGTC. Translating gives CASSSGLATYEQYV.

This clone has just a few counts. The rearrangement links TRBV3-1 (or the pseudogene TRBV3-2) to TRBJ1-2; tentative D call: TRBD1 (5 bases). V lost 0 bases and J lost 8, with 13 bases in between. The CDR3 length is 14 residues. Germline values: CDR1 LGHDT, CDR2 YNNKEL (reference sequence). The CDR3 sequence is CASSQDGGVRGYTF. The CDR3 DNA sequence: TGTGCCAGCAGCCAAGATGGGGGTGTCCGGGGCTACACCTTC.

On this clone itself: Other nucleotide sequences in the sample specify the same CDR3. The chain joins TRBV6-2 or TRBV6-3 to TRBJ1-1; D uncertain. The CDR3 spans 14 residues. In germline, CDR1 is MNHEY, CDR2 SVGEGT. V lost 5 bases and J 0 bases, leaving 10 bases between the germline ends. CDR3 sequence: CASSPDGMNTEAFF. DNA of the CDR3: TGTGCCAGCAGTCCGGACGGCATGAACACTGAAGCTTTCTTT.

The rearrangement uses TRBV30 and TRBJ2-7, with a possible D match to TRBD1 (5 bases). Germline assignment: CDR1 GTSNPN and CDR2 SVGIG (reference sequence). The CDR3 length is 14 residues. Trimming removed 2 bases from V and 0 bases from J, with 11 bases in between. CDR3 loop: CAWSPDTYSYEQYV. The DNA of the CDR3 is TGTGCCTGGAGTCCGGACACCTACTCCTACGAGCAGTACGTC.

The chain couples TRBV7-9 to TRBJ2-3; TRBD2 aligns across 12 bases. CDR1 and CDR2 (germline): SEHNR, FQNEAQ (reference sequence). This CDR3 is 17 amino acids long. V shed 5 bases, J shed 4 bases, and the junction held 10 bases outside the gene matches. The CDR3 sequence: CASSPRLAGEGPDTQYF. CDR3 bases: TGTGCCAGCAGCCCGCGACTAGCGGGAGAGGGGCCAGATACGCAGTATTTT. The whole variable domain, filled in from reference TRBV7-9 and TRBJ2-3, reads DTGVSQNPRHKITKRGQNVTFRCDPISEHNRLYWYRQTLGQGPEFLTYFQNEAQLEKSRLLSDRFSAERPKGSFSTLEIQRTEQGDSAMYLCASSPRLAGEGPDTQYFGPGTRLTVL.

This chain links TRBV18 with TRBJ2-2, with D unresolved. The CDR3 is 17 amino acids. Germline CDR1 and CDR2: KGHSH and LQKENI. V shed 4 bases and J shed 4 bases, with 19 bases lying between them. The CDR3 DNA sequence: TGTGCCAGCTCACGCGTCGTCAAGGGATTCGGCACCGGGGAGCTGTTTTTT. Amino acid sequence: CASSRVVKGFGTGELFF.

The chain recombines TRBV7-9 with TRBJ1-1; D might be TRBD1 (6 bases). V was clipped by 11 bases and J by 4 bases, with 14 bases between them. This CDR3 has 12 amino acids. Per germline, CDR1 SEHNR and CDR2 FQNEAQ (reference sequence). This chain's CDR3 is CALEAGATEAFF. DNA of the CDR3: TGTGCCCTTGAGGCGGGGGCCACTGAAGCTTTCTTT.

The chain couples TRBV28 to TRBJ1-2; possibly TRBD1 for D (5 bases). V was trimmed by 5 bases and J by 8 bases, leaving 18 bases between them. The CDR3 contains 14 residues. Germline V gives CDR1 MDHEN, CDR2 SYDVKM. CDR3 loop: CASSPPGSHLGYTF. The CDR3 bases are TGTGCCAGCAGTCCTCCAGGGAGCCACCTAGGCTACACCTTC.

V is TRBV2 and J is TRBJ2-2; TRBD2 might be the D (5 bases). The CDR3 extends over 15 amino acids. From germline, CDR1 is SNHLY and CDR2 FYNNEI. V shed 6 bases and J shed 5 bases, with 16 bases lying between them. The CDR3 reads CASRRRRKWTGELFF. For the CDR3, the DNA is TGTGCCAGCAGGCGAAGGAGGAAGTGGACCGGGGAGCTGTTTTTT.

This chain connects TRBV24-1 to TRBJ2-3; D gene ambiguous. CDR1 and CDR2 (germline): KGHDR, SFDVKD. The CDR3 extends over 12 amino acids. The ends were cut back, 6 bases at V and 9 bases at J, with 12 bases in the middle. CDR3 sequence reads: CATSLKNLTQYF. CDR3 sequence (DNA): TGTGCCACCAGTCTAAAAAACCTAACGCAGTATTTT.

The chain recombines TRBV2 with TRBJ2-7; D is unclear. The V gene lost 5 bases and the J gene lost 13 bases, with 18 bases spanning the gap. CDR3 length: 12 residues. Germline loops: CDR1 SNHLY, CDR2 FYNNEI. In nucleotides, the CDR3 is TGTGCCAGCAGTCCGTTCCGGATCCTCCCTTACTTC. Protein product: CASSPFRILPYF.

V and J are TRBV3-1 (or the pseudogene TRBV3-2) and TRBJ2-1, with a possible D match to TRBD1 (5 bases). Per the germline V gene, CDR1 is LGHDT and CDR2 is YNNKEL (reference sequence). V was clipped by 6 bases and J by 15 bases, with 18 bases between them. The CDR3 has 12 amino acids. This chain's CDR3 is CASRHRTPILFF. In DNA form, the CDR3 reads TGTGCCAGCAGACACAGGACGCCCATTCTGTTCTTC.

The chain links TRBV2 to TRBJ2-1; 8 bases are shared with TRBD1. The V and J ends lost 4 bases and 10 bases, in that order; junction bases with no gene match: 6. This CDR3 contains 13 residues. Germline CDR1 is SNHLY and CDR2 is FYNNEI. The chain's CDR3 is CASSVGTGAEQFF. As DNA, the CDR3 is TGTGCCAGCAGTGTTGGGACAGGCGCCGAGCAGTTCTTC.

This rearrangement joins TRBV7-9 to TRBJ2-7; no clear D gene. The CDR3 consists of 12 residues. Germline-derived CDR1 and CDR2 are SEHNR and FQNEAQ (reference sequence). V lost 0 bases to trimming and J lost 4 bases, with 4 bases between them. The CDR3 DNA follows: TGTGCCAGCAGCTTAGCACTGTACGAGCAGTACTTC. Translated, it gives CASSLALYEQYF.

The genes are TRBV5-4 and TRBJ1-1; D ambiguous. The CDR3 totals 13 residues. The germline V gene has CDR1 SGHNT and CDR2 YYREEE (reference sequence). Between the trimmed V and J ends, which lost 4 bases and 0 bases, there was a span of 7 bases. The chain's CDR3 is CASSPPMNTEAFF. The CDR3 DNA follows: TGTGCCAGCAGCCCCCCCATGAACACTGAAGCTTTCTTT.

The CDR3 reads CASSLSGAPIYNEQFF. The CDR3 nucleotides read TGTGCCAGCAGCTTGTCGGGGGCCCCTATTTACAATGAGCAGTTCTTC. The chain has TRBV7-9 and TRBJ2-1; D assignment may be TRBD1 or TRBD2 (6 bases each). Germline V gene data show CDR1 as SEHNR and CDR2 as FQNEAQ (reference sequence). V was cut by 3 bases and J by 4 bases, with 16 bases left in between. The CDR3 contains 16 residues.

The CDR3 bases are TGTGCCAGCAGCTCGAGGACTAGCGGGAGTAGGGATACGCAGTATTTT. Translated, it gives CASSSRTSGSRDTQYF. This chain links TRBV5-8 with TRBJ2-3; TRBD2 agrees at 13 bases. Germline trimming cut 3 bases from V and 6 bases from J; bases unmatched to any gene: 7. CDR3 length: 16 residues. Germline-derived CDR1 and CDR2 are SGHTS and YDEGEE.

The chain couples TRBV7-6 to TRBJ1-1; D is unresolved. This CDR3 is 15 amino acids long. Germline CDR1 reads SGHVS; CDR2 reads FNYEAQ. With 6 bases removed from V and 1 base from J, the gap between germline ends came to 15 bases. The CDR3 loop is CASRPPPVSNTEAFF. The CDR3 nucleotides are TGTGCCAGCAGGCCCCCGCCGGTTTCGAACACTGAAGCTTTCTTT.

Only one count was recorded for this clone. The chain is built from TRBV5-4 and TRBJ1-1; TRBD1 is a possible D gene (6 bases). The V and J ends lost 5 bases and 4 bases respectively, with 24 bases between them. CDR1 and CDR2 from the germline V gene are SGHNT and YYREEE (reference sequence). There are 17 residues in the CDR3. CDR3 bases: TGTGCCAGCAGGATATCAGGGGCCCCCGGAGGGAGCACTGAAGCTTTCTTT. Translation gives CASRISGAPGGSTEAFF.

The V gene is TRBV6-2 or TRBV6-3, the J gene TRBJ1-4; 7 bases are a match to TRBD1. In germline, CDR1 is MNHEY, CDR2 SVGEGT. This CDR3 comprises 16 residues. Losses at the gene ends were 6 bases for V and 7 bases for J; bases not matched to a gene: 14. This CDR3 is CASSTLGQVESEKLFF. The CDR3 nucleotides read TGTGCCAGCAGCACTCTTGGACAGGTGGAGTCTGAAAAACTGTTTTTT.

The V and J genes are TRBV5-6 and TRBJ1-3; possibly TRBD1 for D (5 bases). The V end was cut by 1 base, the J end by 8 bases, with 10 bases between. This CDR3 spans 13 amino acids. Germline-derived CDR1 and CDR2 are SGHDT and YYEEEE. The CDR3 bases are TGTGCCAGCAGCTTGTCAGGGATAGACACCATATATTTT. Encoded protein: CASSLSGIDTIYF.

This clone showed up just once. The genes are TRBV6-2 or TRBV6-3 and TRBJ1-5, with D possibly being TRBD1 (6 bases). V lost 5 bases and J 10 bases, leaving 18 bases between the germline ends. The CDR3 is made up of 14 amino acids. Germline CDR1 is MNHEY and CDR2 is SVGEGT. For the CDR3, the DNA is TGTGCCAGCAGTACGGACGGCTTAGGGGGACCCCAGCATTTT. It encodes CASSTDGLGGPQHF.

This clone appeared once. This chain connects TRBV6-5 to TRBJ1-6; unclear D gene. This CDR3 contains 15 residues. Germline-derived CDR1 and CDR2 are MNHEY and SVGAGI. Trimming shortened V by 2 bases and J by 10 bases, and 15 bases separated the two germline ends. Here the CDR3 DNA reads TGTGCCAGCAGTTACGCCGGGGAGGGTGGATCACCCCTCCACTTT. Protein product: CASSYAGEGGSPLHF.

The chain couples TRBV3-1 (or the pseudogene TRBV3-2) to TRBJ1-4; the match to TRBD1 covers 7 bases. Germline V lookup: CDR1 LGHDT, CDR2 YNNKEL (reference sequence). With V trimmed by 4 bases and J by 7 bases, 12 bases remained unmatched. This CDR3 is 16 amino acids long. CDR3 in amino acids: CASSPIRQGLGEKLFF. Here the CDR3 DNA reads TGTGCCAGCAGCCCCATACGACAGGGTTTGGGTGAAAAACTGTTTTTT.

In nucleotides, the CDR3 is TGTGCCAGCAGCTTGGTCCCCCTTGGGCCCCAGCATTTT. This encodes CASSLVPLGPQHF. The chain combines TRBV5-5 with TRBJ1-5; D is undetermined. V lost 0 bases and J 9 bases, leaving 10 bases between the germline ends. The germline gives CDR1 SGHKS, CDR2 YYEKEE (reference sequence). This CDR3 contains 13 residues. The full variable domain, rest sourced from reference TRBV5-5 and TRBJ1-5, is DAGVTQSPTHLIKTRGQQVTLRCSPISGHKSVSWYQQVLGQGPQFIFQYYEKEERGRGNFPDRFSARQFPNYSSELNVNALLLGDSALYLCASSLVPLGPQHFGDGTRLSIL.

CDR3 region: CASSLVKDREAFF. The CDR3 DNA sequence: TGTGCCAGCAGCTTAGTAAAGGACAGGGAAGCTTTCTTT. The chain recombines TRBV7-9 with TRBJ1-1, with 7 positions matching TRBD1. CDR3 size: 13 residues. From germline, CDR1 is SEHNR and CDR2 FQNEAQ (reference sequence). V shed 1 base, J shed 8 bases, and the junction held 4 bases outside the gene matches.

This clone showed up just a few times. This sample includes further DNA sequences coding for the same CDR3. The V gene is TRBV7-2, the J gene TRBJ1-2; D may be TRBD1 (6 bases). CDR3 length equals 13 residues. Germline assignment: CDR1 SGHTA and CDR2 FQGNSA. Trimming pared 5 bases from V and 2 bases from J, leaving 9 bases between. CDR3 DNA: TGTGCCAGCAGCCCTCAGGGGAACTATGGCTACACCTTC. This sequence encodes CASSPQGNYGYTF.